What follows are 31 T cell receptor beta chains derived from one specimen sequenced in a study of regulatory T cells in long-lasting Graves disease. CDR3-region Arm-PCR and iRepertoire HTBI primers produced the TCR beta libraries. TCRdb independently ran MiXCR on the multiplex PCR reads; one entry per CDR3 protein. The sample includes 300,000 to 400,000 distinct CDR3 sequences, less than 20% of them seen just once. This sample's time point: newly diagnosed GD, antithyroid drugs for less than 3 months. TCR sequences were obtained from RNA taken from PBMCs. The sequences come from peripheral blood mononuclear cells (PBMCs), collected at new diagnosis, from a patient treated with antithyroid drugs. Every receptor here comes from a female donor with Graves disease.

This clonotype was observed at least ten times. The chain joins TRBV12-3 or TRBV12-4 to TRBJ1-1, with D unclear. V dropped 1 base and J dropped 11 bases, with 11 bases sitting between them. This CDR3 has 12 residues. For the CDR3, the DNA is TGTGCCAGCAGTTTAGGAGGTTCTGCGGCTTTCTTT. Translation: CASSLGGSAAFF.

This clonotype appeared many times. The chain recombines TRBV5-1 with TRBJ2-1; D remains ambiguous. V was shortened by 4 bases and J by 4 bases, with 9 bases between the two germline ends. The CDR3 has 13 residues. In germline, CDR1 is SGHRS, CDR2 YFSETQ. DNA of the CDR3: TGCGCCAGCAGCAACGGCCCGTACAATGAGCAGTTCTTC. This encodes CASSNGPYNEQFF.

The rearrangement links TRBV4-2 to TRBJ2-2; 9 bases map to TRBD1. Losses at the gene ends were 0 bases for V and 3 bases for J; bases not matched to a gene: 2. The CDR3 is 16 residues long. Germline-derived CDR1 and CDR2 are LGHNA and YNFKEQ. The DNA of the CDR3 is TGTGCCAGCAGCCAAGAAGGGACAGGGTACACCGGGGAGCTGTTTTTT. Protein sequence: CASSQEGTGYTGELFF.

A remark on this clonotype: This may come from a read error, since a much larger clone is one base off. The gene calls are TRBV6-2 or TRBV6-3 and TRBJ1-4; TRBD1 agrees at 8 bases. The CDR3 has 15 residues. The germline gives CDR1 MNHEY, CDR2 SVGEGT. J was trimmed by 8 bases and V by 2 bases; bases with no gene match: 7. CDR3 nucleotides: TGTGCCAGCAGTTACCCCGGACAGGGTGGAGAAAAACTGTTTTTT. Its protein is CASSYPGQGGEKLFF.

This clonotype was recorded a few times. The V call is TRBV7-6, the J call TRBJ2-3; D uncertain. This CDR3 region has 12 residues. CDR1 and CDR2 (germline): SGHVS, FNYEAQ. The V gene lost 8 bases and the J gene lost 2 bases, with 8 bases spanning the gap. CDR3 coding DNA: TGTGCCAGCGTTGGAATCACAGATACGCAGTATTTT. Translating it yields CASVGITDTQYF.

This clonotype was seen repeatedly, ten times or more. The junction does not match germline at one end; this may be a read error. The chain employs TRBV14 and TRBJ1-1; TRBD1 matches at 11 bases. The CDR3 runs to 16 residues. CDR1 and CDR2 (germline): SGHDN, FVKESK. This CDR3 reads CASSQATGTGGTEAFF. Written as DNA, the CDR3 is TGTGCCAGCAGTCAAGCAACCGGGACAGGGGGAACTGAAGCTTTCTTT.

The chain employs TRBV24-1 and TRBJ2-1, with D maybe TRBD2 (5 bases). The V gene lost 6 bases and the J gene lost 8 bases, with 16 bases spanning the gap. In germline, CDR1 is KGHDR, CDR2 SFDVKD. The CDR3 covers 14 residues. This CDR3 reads CATSLAGDRDEQFF. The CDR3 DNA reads TGTGCCACCAGTCTGGCCGGGGATCGTGATGAGCAGTTCTTC.

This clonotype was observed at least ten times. The CDR3 here is CASSFGLAGTYNEQFF. The CDR3 nucleotides are TGTGCCAGCAGCTTCGGACTAGCGGGGACCTACAATGAGCAGTTCTTC. The chain uses TRBV7-2 and TRBJ2-1, with 12 bases fitting TRBD2. The CDR3 is 16 residues long. Germline CDR1 SGHTA, CDR2 FQGNSA. The trim removed 3 bases at V and 2 bases at J, leaving 2 bases unmatched.

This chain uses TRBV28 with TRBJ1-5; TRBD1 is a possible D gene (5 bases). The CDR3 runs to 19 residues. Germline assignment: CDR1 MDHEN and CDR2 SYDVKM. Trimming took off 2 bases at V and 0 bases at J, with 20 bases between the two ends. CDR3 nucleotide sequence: TGTGCCAGCAGTTTAATCGAGTACAGGAAATATTATAGCAATCAGCCCCAGCATTTT. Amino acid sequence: CASSLIEYRKYYSNQPQHF.

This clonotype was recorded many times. The CDR3 reads CASSQGGASTEAFF. Here the CDR3 DNA reads TGTGCCAGCAGCCAGGGAGGGGCAAGTACTGAAGCTTTCTTT. The chain carries TRBV9 and TRBJ1-1; tentatively, D is TRBD1 (5 bases). Trimming took 4 bases from V and 5 from J, leaving 15 bases between them. Germline CDR1 and CDR2: SGDLS and YYNGEE. The CDR3 is 14 amino acids.

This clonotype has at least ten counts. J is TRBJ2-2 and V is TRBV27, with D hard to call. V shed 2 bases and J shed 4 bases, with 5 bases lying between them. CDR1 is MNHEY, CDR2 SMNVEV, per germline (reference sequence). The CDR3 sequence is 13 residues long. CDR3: CASSLGVTGELFF. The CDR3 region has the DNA TGTGCCAGCAGTTTAGGAGTCACCGGGGAGCTGTTTTTT.

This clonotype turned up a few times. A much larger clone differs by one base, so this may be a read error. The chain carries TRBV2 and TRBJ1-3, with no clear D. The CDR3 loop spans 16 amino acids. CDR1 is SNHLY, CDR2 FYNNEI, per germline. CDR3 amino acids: CASSERRGISGNTTYF. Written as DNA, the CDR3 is TGTGCCAGCAGTGAGAGGCGGGGTATCTCTGGAAACACCACATATTTT.

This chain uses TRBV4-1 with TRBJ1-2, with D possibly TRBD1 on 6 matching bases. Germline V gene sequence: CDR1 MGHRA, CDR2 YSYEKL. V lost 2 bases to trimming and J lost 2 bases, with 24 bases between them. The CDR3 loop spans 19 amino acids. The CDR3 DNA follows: TGCGCCAGCAGCCAACTAACAGGGTCAGCGCGGAGGTCCAACTATGGCTACACCTTC. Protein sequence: CASSQLTGSARRSNYGYTF.

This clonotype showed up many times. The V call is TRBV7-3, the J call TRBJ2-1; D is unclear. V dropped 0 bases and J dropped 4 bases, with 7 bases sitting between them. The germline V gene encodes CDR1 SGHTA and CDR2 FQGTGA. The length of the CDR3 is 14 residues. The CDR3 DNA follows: TGTGCCAGCAGCTTAACGGCAGCTTACAATGAGCAGTTCTTC. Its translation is CASSLTAAYNEQFF.

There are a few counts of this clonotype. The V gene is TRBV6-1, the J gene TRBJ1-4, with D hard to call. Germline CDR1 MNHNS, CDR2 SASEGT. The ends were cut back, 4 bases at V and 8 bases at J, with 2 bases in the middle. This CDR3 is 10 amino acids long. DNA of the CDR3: TGTGCCAGCAGTGGAGAAAAACTGTTTTTT. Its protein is CASSGEKLFF.

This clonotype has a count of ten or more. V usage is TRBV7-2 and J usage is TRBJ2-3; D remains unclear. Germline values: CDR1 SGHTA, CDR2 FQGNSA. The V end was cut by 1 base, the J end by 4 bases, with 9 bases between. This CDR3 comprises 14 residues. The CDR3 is CASSLDLEPDTQYF. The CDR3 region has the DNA TGTGCCAGCAGCTTAGATTTGGAGCCAGATACGCAGTATTTT.

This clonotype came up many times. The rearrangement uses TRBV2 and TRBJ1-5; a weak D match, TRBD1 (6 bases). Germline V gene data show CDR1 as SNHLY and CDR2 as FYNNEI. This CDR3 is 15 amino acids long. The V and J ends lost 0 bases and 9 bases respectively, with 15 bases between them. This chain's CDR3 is CASSEAWGGQGPQHF. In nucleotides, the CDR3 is TGTGCCAGCAGTGAAGCGTGGGGGGGGCAAGGGCCCCAGCATTTT.

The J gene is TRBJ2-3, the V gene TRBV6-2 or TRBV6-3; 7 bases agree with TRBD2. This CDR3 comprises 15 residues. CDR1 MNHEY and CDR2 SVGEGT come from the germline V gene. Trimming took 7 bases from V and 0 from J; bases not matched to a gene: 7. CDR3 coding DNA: TGTGCCAGCACGTTGCGGGAGCCTAGCACAGATACGCAGTATTTT. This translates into CASTLREPSTDTQYF.

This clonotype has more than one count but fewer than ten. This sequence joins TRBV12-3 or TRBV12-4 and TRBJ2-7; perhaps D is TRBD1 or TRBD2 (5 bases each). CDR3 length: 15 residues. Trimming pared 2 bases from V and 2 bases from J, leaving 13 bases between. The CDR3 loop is CASSLHQGTPYEQYF. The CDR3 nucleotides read TGTGCCAGCAGTTTACATCAAGGGACCCCCTACGAGCAGTACTTC.

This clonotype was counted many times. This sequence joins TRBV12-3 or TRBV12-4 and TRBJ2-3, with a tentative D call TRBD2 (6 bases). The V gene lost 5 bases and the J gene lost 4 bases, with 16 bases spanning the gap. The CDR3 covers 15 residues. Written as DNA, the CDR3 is TGTGCCAGCAGTCTTACCCGGGGAGGCCCAGATACGCAGTATTTT. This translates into CASSLTRGGPDTQYF.

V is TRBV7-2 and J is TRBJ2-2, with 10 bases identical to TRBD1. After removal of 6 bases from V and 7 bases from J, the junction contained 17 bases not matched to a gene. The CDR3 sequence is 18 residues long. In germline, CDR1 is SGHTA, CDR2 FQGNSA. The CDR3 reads CASRDPSDRGQLGGELFF. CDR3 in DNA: TGTGCCAGCAGGGACCCAAGTGACAGGGGGCAGTTGGGCGGGGAGCTGTTTTTT.

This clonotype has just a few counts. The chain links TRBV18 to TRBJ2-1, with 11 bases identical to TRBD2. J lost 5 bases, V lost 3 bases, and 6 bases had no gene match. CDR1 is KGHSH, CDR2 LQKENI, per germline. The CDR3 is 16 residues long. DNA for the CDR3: TGTGCCAGCTCACCGCCCGGGACTAGCGGAGACAATGAGCAGTTCTTC. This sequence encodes CASSPPGTSGDNEQFF. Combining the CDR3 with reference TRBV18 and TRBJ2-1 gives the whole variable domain NAGVMQNPRHLVRRRGQEARLRCSPMKGHSHVYWYRQLPEEGLKFMVYLQKENIIDESGMPKERFSAEFPKEGPSILRIQQVVRGDSAAYFCASSPPGTSGDNEQFFGPGTRLTVL.

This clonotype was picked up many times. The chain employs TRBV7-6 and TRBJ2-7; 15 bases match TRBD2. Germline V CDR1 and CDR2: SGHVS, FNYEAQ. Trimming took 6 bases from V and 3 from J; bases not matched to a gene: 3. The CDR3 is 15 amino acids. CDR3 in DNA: TGTGCCAGCAGGAGGACTAGCGGGAGGGACTACGAGCAGTACTTC. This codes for CASRRTSGRDYEQYF.

In nucleotides, the CDR3 is TGCGCCAGCAGCCCTCGACTAGCGGGAGGGCAAGAGCAGTTCTTC. It is translated as CASSPRLAGGQEQFF. This chain uses TRBV4-1 with TRBJ2-1; 14 bases line up with TRBD2. J gave up 10 bases and V 4 bases, and 6 bases lay outside the gene matches. CDR1 is MGHRA and CDR2 is YSYEKL in the germline V gene. This CDR3 contains 15 residues.

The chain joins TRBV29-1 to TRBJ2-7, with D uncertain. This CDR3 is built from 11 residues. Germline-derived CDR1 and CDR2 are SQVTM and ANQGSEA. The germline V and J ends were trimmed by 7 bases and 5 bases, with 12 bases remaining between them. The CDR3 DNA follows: TGCAGCGCAGTCGACCTTAACGAGCAGTACTTC. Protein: CSAVDLNEQYF.

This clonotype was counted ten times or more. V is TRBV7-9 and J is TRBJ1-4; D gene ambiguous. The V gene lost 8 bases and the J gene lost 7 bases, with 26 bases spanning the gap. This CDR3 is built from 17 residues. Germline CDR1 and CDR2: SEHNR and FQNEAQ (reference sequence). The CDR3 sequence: CASGKAWTPGLSEKLFF. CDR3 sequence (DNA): TGTGCCAGCGGCAAAGCTTGGACTCCGGGGTTGAGTGAAAAACTGTTTTTT. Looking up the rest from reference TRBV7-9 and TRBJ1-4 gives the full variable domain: DTGVSQNPRHKITKRGQNVTFRCDPISEHNRLYWYRQTLGQGPEFLTYFQNEAQLEKSRLLSDRFSAERPKGSFSTLEIQRTEQGDSAMYLCASGKAWTPGLSEKLFFGSGTQLSVL.

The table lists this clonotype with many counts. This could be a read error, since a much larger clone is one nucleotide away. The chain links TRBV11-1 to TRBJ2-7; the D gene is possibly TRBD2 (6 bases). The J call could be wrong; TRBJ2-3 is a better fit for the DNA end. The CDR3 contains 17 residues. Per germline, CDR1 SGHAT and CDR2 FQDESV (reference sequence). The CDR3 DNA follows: TGTGCCAGCAGCTTTAGCTACCCGGGACCCAAAGCGGGTACGCAGTATTTT. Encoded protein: CASSFSYPGPKAGTQYF.

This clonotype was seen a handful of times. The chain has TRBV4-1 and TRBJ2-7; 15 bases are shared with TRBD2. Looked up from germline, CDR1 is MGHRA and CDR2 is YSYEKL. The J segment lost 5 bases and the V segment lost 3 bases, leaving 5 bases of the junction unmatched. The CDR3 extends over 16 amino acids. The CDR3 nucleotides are TGCGCCAGCAGCCATGGGACTAGCGGGAGGCTAAACGAGCAGTACTTC. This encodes CASSHGTSGRLNEQYF.

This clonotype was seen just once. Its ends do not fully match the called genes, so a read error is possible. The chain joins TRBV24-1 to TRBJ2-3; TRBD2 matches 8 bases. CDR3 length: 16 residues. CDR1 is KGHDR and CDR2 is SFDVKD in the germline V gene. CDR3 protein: CATGAPGAGGTDTQYF. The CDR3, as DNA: TGTGCCACGGGGGCTCCGGGGGCGGGAGGCACAGATACGCAGTATTTC.

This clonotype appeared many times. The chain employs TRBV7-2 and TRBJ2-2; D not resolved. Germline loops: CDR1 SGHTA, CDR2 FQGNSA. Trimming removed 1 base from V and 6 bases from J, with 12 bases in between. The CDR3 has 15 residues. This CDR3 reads CASSLDYERSGELFF. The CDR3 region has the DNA TGTGCCAGCAGCTTAGATTACGAGAGGTCCGGGGAGCTGTTTTTT.

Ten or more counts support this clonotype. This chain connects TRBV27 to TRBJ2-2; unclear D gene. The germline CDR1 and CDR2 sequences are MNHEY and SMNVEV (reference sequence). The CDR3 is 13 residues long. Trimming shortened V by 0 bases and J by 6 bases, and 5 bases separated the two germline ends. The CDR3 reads CASSLSWAGELFF. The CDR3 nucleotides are TGTGCCAGCAGTTTATCGTGGGCCGGGGAGCTGTTTTTT.